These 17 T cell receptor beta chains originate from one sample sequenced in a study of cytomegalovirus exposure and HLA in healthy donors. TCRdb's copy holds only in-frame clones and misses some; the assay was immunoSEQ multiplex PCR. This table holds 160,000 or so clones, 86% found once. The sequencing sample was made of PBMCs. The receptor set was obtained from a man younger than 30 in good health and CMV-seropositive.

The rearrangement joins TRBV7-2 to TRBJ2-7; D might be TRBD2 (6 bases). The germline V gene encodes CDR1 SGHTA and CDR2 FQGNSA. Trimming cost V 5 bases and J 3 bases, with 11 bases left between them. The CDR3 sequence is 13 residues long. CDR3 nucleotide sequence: TGTGCCAGCAGCCTTAGCGGTAACTACGAGCAGTACTTC. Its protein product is CASSLSGNYEQYF.

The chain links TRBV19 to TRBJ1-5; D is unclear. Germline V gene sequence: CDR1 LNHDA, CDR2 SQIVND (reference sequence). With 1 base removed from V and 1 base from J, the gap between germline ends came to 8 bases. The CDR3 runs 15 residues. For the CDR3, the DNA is TGTGCCAGTAGTATAGTACCCGGGAGCAATCAGCCCCAGCATTTT. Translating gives CASSIVPGSNQPQHF.

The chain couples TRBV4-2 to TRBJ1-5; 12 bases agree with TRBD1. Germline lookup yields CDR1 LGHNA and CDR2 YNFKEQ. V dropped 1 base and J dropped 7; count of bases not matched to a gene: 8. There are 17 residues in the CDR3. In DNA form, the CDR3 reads TGTGCCAGCAGCCAAGGTGGGGGACAGGGGGCTGAACAGCCCCAGCATTTT. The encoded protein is CASSQGGGQGAEQPQHF.

CDR3 region: CAISEQLAGVDTQYF. As DNA, the CDR3 is TGTGCCATCAGTGAGCAGCTAGCGGGAGTTGATACGCAGTATTTT. This chain connects TRBV10-3 to TRBJ2-3; TRBD2 matches at 10 bases. The germline gives CDR1 ENHRY, CDR2 SYGVKD. V lost 2 bases and J lost 6; bases outside the gene matches: 5. This CDR3 comprises 15 residues.

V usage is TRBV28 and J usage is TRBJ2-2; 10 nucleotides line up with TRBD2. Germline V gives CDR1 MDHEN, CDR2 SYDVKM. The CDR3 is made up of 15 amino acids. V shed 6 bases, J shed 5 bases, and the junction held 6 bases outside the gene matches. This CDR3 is CASRSSGRWTGELFF. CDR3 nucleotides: TGTGCCAGCAGGAGTAGCGGGAGGTGGACCGGGGAGCTGTTTTTT.

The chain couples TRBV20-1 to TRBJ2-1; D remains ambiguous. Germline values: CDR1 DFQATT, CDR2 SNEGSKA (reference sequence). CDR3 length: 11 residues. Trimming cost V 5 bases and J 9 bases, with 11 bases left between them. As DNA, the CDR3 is TGCAGTGCTGGAAGACTCTCTGAGCAGTTCTTC. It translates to CSAGRLSEQFF.

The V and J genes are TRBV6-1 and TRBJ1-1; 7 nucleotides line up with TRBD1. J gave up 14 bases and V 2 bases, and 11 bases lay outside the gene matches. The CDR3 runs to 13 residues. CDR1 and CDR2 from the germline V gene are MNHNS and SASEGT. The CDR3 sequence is CASSENPDRMIFF. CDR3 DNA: TGTGCCAGCAGTGAAAATCCGGACAGGATGATATTCTTT.

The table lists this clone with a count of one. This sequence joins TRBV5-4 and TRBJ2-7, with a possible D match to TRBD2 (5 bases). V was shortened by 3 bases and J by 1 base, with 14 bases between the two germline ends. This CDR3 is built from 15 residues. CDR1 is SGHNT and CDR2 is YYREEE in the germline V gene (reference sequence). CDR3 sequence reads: CASSSGSGSSYEQYF. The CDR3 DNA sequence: TGTGCCAGCAGCTCGGGGTCGGGTAGTTCCTACGAGCAGTACTTC.

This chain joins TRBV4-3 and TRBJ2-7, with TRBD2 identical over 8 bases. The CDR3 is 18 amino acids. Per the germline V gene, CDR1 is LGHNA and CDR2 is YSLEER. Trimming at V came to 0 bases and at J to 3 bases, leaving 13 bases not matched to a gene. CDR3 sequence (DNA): TGCGCCAGCAGCCAAGATGTCGGGGCGGCGGGAGGCTACTACGAGCAGTACTTC. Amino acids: CASSQDVGAAGGYYEQYF.

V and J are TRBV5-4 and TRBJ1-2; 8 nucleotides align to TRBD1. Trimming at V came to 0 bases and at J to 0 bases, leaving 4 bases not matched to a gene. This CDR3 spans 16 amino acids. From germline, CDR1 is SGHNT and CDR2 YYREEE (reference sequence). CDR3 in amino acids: CASSLEGQGPNYGYTF. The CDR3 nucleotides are TGTGCCAGCAGCTTGGAAGGACAGGGCCCTAACTATGGCTACACCTTC.

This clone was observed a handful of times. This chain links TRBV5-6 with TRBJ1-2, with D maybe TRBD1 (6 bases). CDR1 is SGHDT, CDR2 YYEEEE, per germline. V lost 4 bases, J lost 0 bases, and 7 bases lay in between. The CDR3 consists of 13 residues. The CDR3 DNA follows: TGTGCCAGCAGCCGGGACACTAACTATGGCTACACCTTC. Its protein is CASSRDTNYGYTF.

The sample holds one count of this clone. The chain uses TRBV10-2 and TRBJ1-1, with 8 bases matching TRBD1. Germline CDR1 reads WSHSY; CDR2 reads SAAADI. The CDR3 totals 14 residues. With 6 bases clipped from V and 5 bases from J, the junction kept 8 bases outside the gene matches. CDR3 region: CASREQGGWTEAFF. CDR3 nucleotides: TGCGCCAGCAGAGAACAGGGGGGGTGGACTGAAGCTTTCTTT.

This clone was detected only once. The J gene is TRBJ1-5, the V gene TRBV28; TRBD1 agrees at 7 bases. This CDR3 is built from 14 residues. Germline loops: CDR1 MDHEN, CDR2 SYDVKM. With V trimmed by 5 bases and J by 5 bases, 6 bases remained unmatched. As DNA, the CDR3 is TGTGCCAGCAGTGTGAACAGGGGACATCAGCCCCAGCATTTT. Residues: CASSVNRGHQPQHF. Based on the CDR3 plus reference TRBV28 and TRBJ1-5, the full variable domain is DVKVTQSSRYLVKRTGEKVFLECVQDMDHENMFWYRQDPGLGLRLIYFSYDVKMKEKGDIPEGYSVSREKKERFSLILESASTNQTSMYLCASSVNRGHQPQHFGDGTRLSIL.

The DNA for the CDR3 is TGTGCCAGCTGCCGTCGGGGGTTCCCCTACGAGCAGTACTTC. Amino acids: CASCRRGFPYEQYF. The J gene is TRBJ2-7, the V gene TRBV13, with D possibly TRBD2 on 6 matching bases. The germline CDR1 and CDR2 sequences are PRHDT and FYEKMQ (reference sequence). The germline V and J ends were trimmed by 8 bases and 2 bases, with 16 bases remaining between them. The CDR3 sequence is 14 residues long.

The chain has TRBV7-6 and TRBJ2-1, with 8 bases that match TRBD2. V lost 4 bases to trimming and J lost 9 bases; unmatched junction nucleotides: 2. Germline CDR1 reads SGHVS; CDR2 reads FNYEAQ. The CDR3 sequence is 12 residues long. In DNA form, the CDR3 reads TGTGCCAGCAGCTCAGCGGGAGCTGAGCAGTTCTTC. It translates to CASSSAGAEQFF.

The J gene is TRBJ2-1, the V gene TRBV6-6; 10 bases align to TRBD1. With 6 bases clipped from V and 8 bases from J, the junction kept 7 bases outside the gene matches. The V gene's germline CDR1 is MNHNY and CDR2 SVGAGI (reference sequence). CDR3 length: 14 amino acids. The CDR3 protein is CASRGDRGGHEQFF. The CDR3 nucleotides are TGTGCCAGCAGGGGGGACAGGGGAGGTCATGAGCAGTTCTTC.

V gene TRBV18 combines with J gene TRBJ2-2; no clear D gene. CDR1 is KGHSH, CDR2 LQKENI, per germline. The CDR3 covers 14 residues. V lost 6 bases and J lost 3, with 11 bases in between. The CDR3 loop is CASSPYRDTGELFF. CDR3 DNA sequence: TGTGCCAGCTCGCCTTATAGAGACACCGGGGAGCTGTTTTTT.